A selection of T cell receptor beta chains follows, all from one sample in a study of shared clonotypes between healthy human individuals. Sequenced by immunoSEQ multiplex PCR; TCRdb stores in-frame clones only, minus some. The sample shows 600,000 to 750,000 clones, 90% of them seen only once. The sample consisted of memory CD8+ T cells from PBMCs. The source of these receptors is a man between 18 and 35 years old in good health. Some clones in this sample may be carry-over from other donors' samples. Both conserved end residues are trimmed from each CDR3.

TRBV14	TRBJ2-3	ASSFPRTDTQY
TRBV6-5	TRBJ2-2	ASSYPGEEELF
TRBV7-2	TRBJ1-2	ASSPLRGHGYT
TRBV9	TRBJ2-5	ASSVVGGVGETQY
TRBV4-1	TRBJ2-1	ASSLTPGYNEQF
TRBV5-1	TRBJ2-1	ASSLYPEREMVYNEQF
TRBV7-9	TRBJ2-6	ASSLSIDNVLT
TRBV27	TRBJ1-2	ASSDRGGYGYT
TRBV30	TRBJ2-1	AWSVSGTHHEQF
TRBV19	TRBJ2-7	ASKHSGISYEQY
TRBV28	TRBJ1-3	ASSFGTGGFNFPGNTIY
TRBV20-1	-	SIGLADEQY
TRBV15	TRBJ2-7	ATSRGDLGSYEQY
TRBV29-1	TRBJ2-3	SVGGATDTQY
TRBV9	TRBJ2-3	ASSGPGTASTDTQY
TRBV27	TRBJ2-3	ASSLWQGGDTQY
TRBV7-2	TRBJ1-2	ASSLAPWVPGGYT
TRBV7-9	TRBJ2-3	ASRPRASGRLNTDTQY
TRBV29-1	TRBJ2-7	SVEGLAGAYEQY
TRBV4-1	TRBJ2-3	ASSQGLAGADTQY
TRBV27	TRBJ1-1	ASSYRQGNTEAF
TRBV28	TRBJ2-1	ASSLGTSVNNEQF
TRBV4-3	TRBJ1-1	ASSQEGGMDTEAF
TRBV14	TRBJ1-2	ASSQDFQANYGYT
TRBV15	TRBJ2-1	ASRGLLAGGDEQF
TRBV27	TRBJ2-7	ASSLGGQGYEQY
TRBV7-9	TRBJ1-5	ASSSSGTGDQPQH
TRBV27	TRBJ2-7	ASSGPGQGGEQY
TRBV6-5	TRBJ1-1	ASSYGAAAF
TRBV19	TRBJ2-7	ASSIRAGVYEQY
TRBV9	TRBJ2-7	ASSVGGRGSYEQY
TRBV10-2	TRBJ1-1	ASRKDLFMNTEAF
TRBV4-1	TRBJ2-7	ASSLSPGQGILYEQY
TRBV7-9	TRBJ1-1	ASSKPKKGGSTEAF
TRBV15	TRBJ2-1	ATSTTLITSGRAHYNEQF
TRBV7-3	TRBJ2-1	ASSLLLAEYNEQF
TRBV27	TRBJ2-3	ASSLLRQESTDTQY
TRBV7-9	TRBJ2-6	ASSHPGPGGANVLT
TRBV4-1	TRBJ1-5	ASSQGPGKLGGSNQPQH
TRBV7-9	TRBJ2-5	ASNIDGGRLLQETQY
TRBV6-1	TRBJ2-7	ASSEDFDYEQY
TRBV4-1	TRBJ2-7	ASSQSDEQY
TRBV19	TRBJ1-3	ASSPGLHSGNTIY
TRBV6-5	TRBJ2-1	ASSQYSTSGKF
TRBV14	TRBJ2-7	ASSQGREGYEQY
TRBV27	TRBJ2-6	ASSFRTVSSGANVLT
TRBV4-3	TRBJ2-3	ASSQTGGSAYTQY
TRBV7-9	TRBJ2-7	ASTRLAGAREQY
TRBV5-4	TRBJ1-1	ASSGRTDPEAF
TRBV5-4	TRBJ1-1	ASSPPDPGDTEAF
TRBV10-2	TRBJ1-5	ASSRHGGQPQH
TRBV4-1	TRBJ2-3	ASSRIGQGSDTQY
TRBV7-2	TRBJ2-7	ASSLGQLYEQY
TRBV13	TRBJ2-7	ASSSRAILSYEQY
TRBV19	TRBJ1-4	ASSRDVGEKLF